Shown below are 13 T cell receptor beta chains from a single sample sequenced in a study of tumor and adjacent non-tumor tissue in lung cancer. TCRbeta libraries were built with three rounds of nested PCR, modified from ARM-PCR. TCRdb redid the calling of the multiplex PCR reads with MiXCR, one entry per CDR3 protein. The sample carries about 110,000 distinct CDR3 sequences, over 55% recorded once. This sample's RNA came from whole unsorted tissue. This non-tumor lung sample came from over 3 cm beyond the tumor edge. The sequenced material came from distant non-tumor lung tissue. All receptors come from a man in his sixties with non-small cell lung cancer.

In regard to this clonotype: A much larger clone lies a single base off, so this may be a read error. The chain has TRBV5-5 and TRBJ1-1; D unclear. The length of the CDR3 is 14 residues. CDR1 and CDR2 (germline): SGHKS, YYEKEE (reference sequence). The CDR3 sequence is CASSLVARNAEAFF. The CDR3, as DNA: TGTGCCAGCAGCTTGGTAGCCAGGAACGCTGAAGCTTTCTTT.

Concerning this clonotype itself: A single base separates this from a much larger clone, so it may be a read error. The chain is built from TRBV29-1 and TRBJ2-5; D may be TRBD1 (6 bases). The CDR3 contains 13 residues. Germline CDR1 and CDR2: SQVTM and ANQGSEA. The CDR3 protein is CSVADRFQDTQYF. CDR3 sequence (DNA): TGCAGCGTGGCCGACAGGTTCCAAGATACCCAGTACTTC.

V usage is TRBV6-5 and J usage is TRBJ1-5; D possibly corresponds to TRBD1 (5 bases). Germline V gene sequence: CDR1 MNHEY, CDR2 SVGAGI. This CDR3 has 14 amino acids. V was shortened by 9 bases and J by 2 bases, with 14 bases between the two germline ends. The chain's CDR3 is CARRRRGGNQPQHF. The CDR3 DNA sequence: TGTGCCAGGAGGAGACGAGGGGGCAATCAGCCCCAGCATTTT.

This clonotype was detected a few times. The chain uses TRBV11-2 and TRBJ2-1, with D tentatively TRBD1 or TRBD2 (6 bases each). The CDR3 loop spans 17 amino acids. Trimming cost V 1 base and J 5 bases, with 18 bases left between them. Germline V gene sequence: CDR1 SGHAT, CDR2 FQNNGV. The chain's CDR3 is CASSLGSFRGRNNEQFF. The CDR3, as DNA: TGTGCCAGCAGCTTAGGTTCCTTTAGGGGGAGGAACAATGAGCAGTTCTTC.

On this clonotype: This may come from a read error, since a much larger clone is one base off. The V call is TRBV30, the J call TRBJ2-7; 7 nucleotides match TRBD2. The CDR3 covers 13 residues. Germline V gene lookup returns CDR1 GTSNPN and CDR2 SVGIG (reference sequence). CDR3 loop: CAWNAGTNYDQYF. The CDR3 DNA is TGTGCCTGGAATGCCGGGACTAATTACGATCAGTACTTC.

The chain couples TRBV2 to TRBJ2-1, with 12 bases lining up with TRBD2. There are 15 residues in the CDR3. Germline V lookup: CDR1 SNHLY, CDR2 FYNNEI. Trimming at V came to 2 bases and at J to 5 bases, leaving 1 base not matched to a gene. CDR3 in DNA: TGTGCCAGCAGTGAAACTAGCGGGAGGAACAATGAGCAGTTCTTC. This translates into CASSETSGRNNEQFF.

This clonotype was counted many times. The V and J genes are TRBV7-9 and TRBJ2-3; the D gene could be TRBD1 or TRBD2 (5 bases each). With 2 bases removed from V and 6 bases from J, the gap between germline ends came to 12 bases. Per germline, CDR1 SEHNR and CDR2 FQNEAQ (reference sequence). This CDR3 contains 14 residues. The CDR3 here is CASSLSHRRDTQYF. CDR3 coding DNA: TGTGCCAGCAGCTTATCCCACAGGAGGGATACGCAGTATTTT.

A word on this clonotype: This CDR3 is missing its conserved last phenylalanine or tryptophan, likely due to a read error. This chain connects TRBV4-1 to TRBJ2-3; D is uncertain. Per the germline V gene, CDR1 is MGHRA and CDR2 is YSYEKL. This CDR3 spans 12 amino acids. CDR3 protein: CASSQGADRQYC. In DNA form, the CDR3 reads TGCGCCAGCAGCCAAGGCGCGGATAGGCAGTATTGT.

This clonotype is labeled medium-sized (0.01 to 0.1%). The chain joins TRBV12-3 or TRBV12-4 to TRBJ2-1; 8 nucleotides align to TRBD2. V lost 6 bases and J lost 0; bases outside the gene matches: 7. CDR3 length equals 16 residues. This CDR3 is CASRDSGASSYNEQFF. The DNA for the CDR3 is TGTGCCAGCAGGGATAGCGGGGCGAGCTCCTACAATGAGCAGTTCTTC.

On this clonotype itself: This may be a read error: a much more frequent sequence differs by one nucleotide. The rearrangement joins TRBV6-1 to TRBJ2-1; 7 nucleotides match TRBD2. This CDR3 is built from 14 residues. The J segment lost 8 bases and the V segment lost 6 bases, leaving 10 bases of the junction unmatched. Germline assignment: CDR1 MNHNS and CDR2 SASEGT. CDR3 nucleotide sequence: TGTGCCAGCAGACATCGGGGGGTATTGGATGAGCAGTTCTTC. Its protein product is CASRHRGVLDEQFF.

As concerns this clonotype: Since a much larger clone is just one base distant, this may be a read error. The CDR3 DNA sequence: TGCTCCAGCAGCCCGTTCGGACTAGCGGAGACCCAGTACTTC. Encoded protein: CSSSPFGLAETQYF. The chain joins TRBV4-1 to TRBJ2-5; 9 bases map to TRBD2. The CDR3 is 14 amino acids. Per the germline V gene, CDR1 is MGHRA and CDR2 is YSYEKL.

This clonotype was recorded many times. The chain has TRBV7-9 and TRBJ1-4; perhaps TRBD1 as D (5 bases). Trimming stripped 4 bases from V and 5 bases from J, with 11 bases between. Germline CDR1 and CDR2: SEHNR and FQNEAQ (reference sequence). The CDR3 covers 14 residues. The CDR3 protein is CASSSGLKNEKLFF. The DNA for the CDR3 is TGTGCCAGCAGCTCAGGGTTGAAGAATGAAAAACTGTTTTTT. Using reference TRBV7-9 and TRBJ1-4 for the parts outside the CDR3, the full variable domain is DTGVSQNPRHKITKRGQNVTFRCDPISEHNRLYWYRQTLGQGPEFLTYFQNEAQLEKSRLLSDRFSAERPKGSFSTLEIQRTEQGDSAMYLCASSSGLKNEKLFFGSGTQLSVL.

This chain connects TRBV6-5 to TRBJ2-3; 7 bases fit TRBD1. The CDR3 has 16 amino acids. From germline, CDR1 is MNHEY and CDR2 SVGAGI. V dropped 7 bases and J dropped 6; count of bases not matched to a gene: 16. The CDR3 spells CASKGLARVRGDTQYF. CDR3 bases: TGTGCCAGCAAGGGATTAGCGCGCGTCAGGGGGGATACGCAGTATTTT.